This is a list of T cell receptor beta chains from one sample in a study of CD8+CD57+ T cells in acquired aplastic anemia. TCRdb independently ran MiXCR on the reads; one entry per CDR3 protein. Found here are about 98,000 distinct CDR3 sequences, 65% to 70% of them singletons; the top ten hold about 60%. What was sequenced was sorted CD4+, CD8+, or CD8+CD57+ T cells (not recorded which) from PBMCs. The receptors stem from a human donor with aplastic anemia. Both conserved end residues are part of each CDR3. D genes are given only for firm matches. Some rows have no size entry. The others give once, few or many, or a class for an expanded clone.

v_gene	j_gene	len	abundance	d_gene	CDR3aa	CDR3nt
TRBV15	TRBJ2-3	17	few	TRBD2	CATSRDASGSLSDTQYF	TGTGCCACCAGCAGAGATGCTAGCGGGAGTTTGTCAGATACGCAGTATTTT
TRBV10-3	TRBJ1-2	15	medium-sized	TRBD1	CAISESDRVNYGYTF	TGTGCCATCAGTGAGTCGGACAGGGTTAACTATGGCTACACCTTC
TRBV4-1	TRBJ1-5	15	.	TRBD1	CASSQLQGANQPQHF	TGTGCCAGCAGCCAGTTACAGGGGGCAAATCAGCCCCAGCATTTT
TRBV25-1	TRBJ1-6	14	.	.	CASSPGTVNSPLHF	TGTGCCAGCAGTCCCGGGACGGTAAATTCACCCCTCCACTTT
TRBV15	TRBJ2-7	14	once	.	CATSRARASYEQYF	TGTGCCACCAGCAGAGCAAGGGCTTCCTACGAGCAGTACTTC
TRBV20-1	TRBJ2-3	14	.	.	CSAQAGQVGDTQYF	TGCAGTGCCCAAGCGGGACAGGTCGGGGATACGCAGTATTTT
TRBV5-1	TRBJ2-6	15	.	.	CASSLRHPGANVLTF	TGCGCCAGCAGCTTACGGCACCCTGGTGCCAACGTCCTGACTTTC
TRBV9	TRBJ2-7	17	.	.	CASNVAPHVGINYEQYF	TGTGCCAGCAACGTAGCCCCACATGTGGGGATAAACTACGAGCAGTACTTC
TRBV11-2	TRBJ2-2	16	.	TRBD2	CASSFTSGGHTGELFF	TGTGCCAGCAGCTTCACTAGCGGGGGGCACACCGGGGAGCTGTTTTTT
TRBV4-1	TRBJ1-2	16	once	TRBD1	CASSQITGEGLDGYTF	TGCGCCAGCAGCCAAATTACAGGGGAGGGCTTGGATGGCTACACCTTC
TRBV20-1	TRBJ2-5	10	.	.	CSARRETQYF	TGCAGTGCTAGGCGGGAGACCCAGTACTTC
TRBV5-1	TRBJ2-7	19	.	TRBD2	CASSLPTNTLTSGSYEQYF	TGCGCCAGCAGCCTTCCCACCAACACTTTAACTAGCGGGAGCTACGAGCAGTACTTC
TRBV6-4	TRBJ1-2	13	.	.	CASSDGGIYGYTF	TGTGCCAGCAGTGACGGGGGAATCTATGGCTACACCTTC
TRBV10-3	TRBJ1-1	14	.	.	CASSESQLNTEAFF	TGTGCCAGCAGTGAGTCTCAGCTGAACACTGAAGCTTTCTTT
TRBV6-5	TRBJ1-6	16	.	TRBD1	CASSYSGQAGNSPLHF	TGTGCCAGCAGTTACTCGGGACAGGCCGGTAATTCACCCCTCCACTTT
TRBV14	TRBJ2-3	17	.	.	CASSQDLSQAATDTQYF	TGTGCCAGCAGCCAAGATCTTTCACAGGCAGCCACAGATACGCAGTATTTT
TRBV7-8	TRBJ2-7	15	.	TRBD1	CASSLGTGGSNEQYF	TGTGCCAGCAGCTTAGGGACAGGGGGTAGCAACGAGCAGTACTTC
TRBV19	TRBJ1-2	14	.	TRBD1	CASTDRGRNYGYTF	TGTGCCAGTACGGACAGGGGTAGAAACTATGGCTACACCTTC
TRBV24-1	TRBJ2-3	13	.	.	CATGDGFTDTQYF	TGTGCCACCGGGGACGGATTCACAGATACGCAGTATTTT
TRBV5-6	TRBJ1-2	16	many	TRBD1	CASSLPTGGLSYGYTF	TGTGCCAGCAGCTTGCCTACAGGGGGCTTGTCCTATGGCTACACCTTC
TRBV20-1	TRBJ2-1	15	.	TRBD2	CSANSGSTSYNEQFF	TGCAGTGCTAATAGCGGGAGCACGTCCTACAATGAGCAGTTCTTC
TRBV5-1	TRBJ2-7	16	.	.	CASSLEGGTPPYEQYF	TGCGCCAGCAGCTTGGAGGGGGGAACCCCACCCTACGAGCAGTACTTC
TRBV19	TRBJ2-3	14	.	TRBD2	CASSGTKHTDTQYF	TGTGCCAGTAGCGGGACTAAACACACAGATACGCAGTATTTT
TRBV11-2	TRBJ2-7	12	.	.	CASRGTVYEQYF	TGTGCCAGCAGAGGGACTGTCTACGAGCAGTACTTC
TRBV2	TRBJ1-5	13	few	.	CASSEDWNQPQHF	TGTGCCAGCAGTGAGGACTGGAATCAGCCCCAGCATTTT
TRBV10-3	TRBJ1-1	14	few	.	CAINGGGMNTEAFF	TGTGCCATCAATGGGGGCGGCATGAACACTGAAGCTTTCTTT
TRBV29-1	TRBJ2-7	11	.	.	CSVRDLYEQYF	TGCAGCGTTCGGGACCTTTACGAGCAGTACTTC
TRBV29-1	TRBJ1-1	13	.	.	CSGWDGMNTEAFF	TGCAGCGGCTGGGACGGAATGAACACTGAAGCTTTCTTT
TRBV19	TRBJ2-7	15	.	TRBD1	CASSPGQGKKYEQYF	TGTGCCAGTAGTCCTGGACAGGGGAAGAAGTACGAGCAGTACTTC
TRBV3-1	TRBJ2-7	10	.	.	CASGNYERYF	TGTGCCAGTGGGAACTACGAGCGGTACTTC
TRBV15	TRBJ2-1	17	.	TRBD2	CATSRTLAGGPIDEQFF	TGTGCCACCAGCAGAACCCTAGCGGGAGGGCCTATAGATGAGCAGTTCTTC
TRBV20-1	TRBJ1-1	14	few	.	CSARDPGMNTEAFF	TGCAGTGCTAGAGATCCGGGAATGAACACTGAAGCTTTCTTT
TRBV12-3/TRBV12-4	TRBJ1-2	11	.	.	CASSFSDGYTF	TGTGCCAGCAGTTTTTCTGATGGCTACACCTTC
TRBV20-1	TRBJ2-7	13	.	.	CSARGTEDYEQYF	TGCAGTGCTAGGGGGACGGAAGACTACGAGCAGTACTTC
TRBV9	TRBJ2-3	15	.	TRBD1	CASSLRTGSTDTQYF	TGTGCCAGCAGCTTACGGACAGGGAGCACAGATACGCAGTATTTT
TRBV2	TRBJ2-7	12	.	.	CASFRGAYEQYF	TGTGCCAGCTTTCGCGGGGCCTACGAGCAGTACTTC
TRBV10-3	TRBJ1-4	13	.	TRBD1	CAISDRANEKLFF	TGTGCCATCAGCGACAGGGCTAATGAAAAGCTGTTTTTT